A selection of T cell receptor beta chains follows, all from one sample in a study of technical replicates of blood from a handful of donors. Produced via immunoSEQ multiplex PCR; TCRdb's table is partial and in-frame only. The sample carries about 79,000 clones, 80% to 95% recorded once. Input material: T cells isolated from PBMCs. The receptors come from a human donor in good health. Some clones in this sample may be carry-over from other donors' samples. Both conserved end residues are trimmed from each CDR3. The D gene is left open where the match is weak. Not all rows give a size; the values are once, few, many and, for expanded clones, a class.

D	J	size	V	CDR3
.	TRBJ2-1	.	TRBV6-1	ATSLASIYNEQF
.	TRBJ2-5	once	TRBV27	ASSFAGETQY
.	TRBJ2-2	.	TRBV5-6	ASSLAQGGELF
TRBD1	TRBJ2-4	.	TRBV7-3	ASSPGTGGHIQY
TRBD2	TRBJ2-7	.	TRBV7-9	ATRAGGLEQY
TRBD1	TRBJ1-4	few	TRBV4-2	ASSLLDRDEKLF
TRBD1	TRBJ1-1	.	TRBV6-4	ASSDGKGATILEAF
.	TRBJ1-5	.	TRBV29-1	SVVMGANQPQH
.	TRBJ1-2	.	TRBV20-1	SARPTEPFA
.	TRBJ2-1	.	TRBV20-1	SAAATEQF
TRBD2	TRBJ2-7	.	TRBV7-2	ASSYTGTSGFAYEQY
TRBD1	TRBJ2-6	once	TRBV6-1	ASSANPWDRLSGANVLT
.	TRBJ1-1	.	TRBV5-1	ASSLEPGTEAF
TRBD2	TRBJ2-2	.	TRBV4-1	ASSLRVEGTMSGELF
.	TRBJ1-5	.	TRBV27	ASSLSGYTQPQH
.	TRBJ1-5	.	TRBV7-3	ASSIRQDNQPQH
.	TRBJ2-7	.	TRBV9	ASSVGQTSGAYEQY
.	TRBJ1-1	once	TRBV29-1	SVGGEQKAF
.	TRBJ1-1	.	TRBV27	ASSLQGSDTEAF
TRBD1	TRBJ2-7	.	TRBV27	ASSSTQGSEQY
.	TRBJ1-4	.	TRBV7-9	ASSLATVPRNEKLF
TRBD1	TRBJ2-7	.	TRBV5-4	ASSWDRGSSIYEQY
.	TRBJ2-7	.	TRBV2	AIIRGYEQY
.	TRBJ2-7	once	TRBV11-3	ASSPHFTGTGDYEQY
.	TRBJ1-1	.	TRBV4-1	ASSQSPGHRNTEAF
TRBD2	TRBJ2-1	.	TRBV28	ASSSSRLAGDVEQF
TRBD1	TRBJ2-3	.	TRBV7-9	ASSSGTDTDTQY
.	TRBJ1-2	.	TRBV4-3	ASSLRNYGYT
.	TRBJ2-5	.	TRBV4-3	ASSQDRGLSVGETQY
.	TRBJ1-6	.	TRBV5-6	ASSPHRDSPLH
.	TRBJ2-5	.	TRBV30	AWSVLPRVIETQY